These T cell receptor beta chains were read from a single sample in a study of radiotherapy plus CTLA-4 blockade in lung cancer. Clones were read by immunoSEQ multiplex PCR, and TCRdb kept only the in-frame ones, dropping some. The table shows roughly 92,000 clones, with around 87% occurring only once. The material sequenced was peripheral blood, taken from a patient treated with radiotherapy plus ipilimumab. The source of these receptors is a human donor with non-small cell lung cancer who had a partial response to radiotherapy plus ipilimumab. Each CDR3 is given with its conserved first and last residue. A D gene is named only where the DNA matches it firmly. Size values are once, few and many counts, or a class for expanded clones, and some rows have none.

clone_size | j_call | d_call | v_call | cdr3_aa | cdr3_nt
NA | TRBJ1-1 | TRBD1 | TRBV15 | CATRRASAGGTEAFF | TGTGCCACCAGAAGAGCGTCCGCAGGGGGAACTGAAGCTTTCTTT
NA | TRBJ1-2 | NA | TRBV18 | CASSPVDSPNYGYTF | TGTGCCAGCTCACCCGTAGACAGCCCTAACTATGGCTACACCTTC
NA | TRBJ2-1 | NA | TRBV10-3 | CATVGTGEERNEQFF | TGTGCCACCGTAGGAACAGGTGAGGAGCGAAATGAGCAGTTCTTC
NA | TRBJ2-2 | TRBD2 | TRBV27 | CASRLTSGKSTGELFF | TGTGCCAGCCGCCTCACTAGCGGCAAAAGCACCGGGGAGCTGTTTTTT
NA | TRBJ1-6 | NA | TRBV27 | CASRVGVNSPLHF | TGTGCCAGCAGGGTCGGTGTTAATTCACCCCTCCACTTT
NA | TRBJ1-1 | NA | TRBV10-3 | CAISAGHRTEAFF | TGTGCCATCAGTGCGGGACACCGCACTGAAGCTTTCTTT
NA | TRBJ1-4 | NA | TRBV28 | CASSRLTQGGEKLFF | TGTGCCAGCAGTCGATTGACGCAAGGGGGTGAAAAACTGTTTTTT
NA | TRBJ2-7 | NA | TRBV2 | CASSEERDEQYF | TGTGCCAGCAGTGAAGAGCGGGACGAGCAGTACTTC
NA | TRBJ2-1 | TRBD2 | TRBV6-5 | CATRRGVVGEQFF | TGTGCCACCAGACGGGGGGTGGTGGGTGAGCAGTTCTTC
few | TRBJ1-5 | NA | TRBV18 | CASSLGHSNQPQHF | TGTGCCAGCTCACTTGGACATAGCAATCAGCCCCAGCATTTT
medium-sized | TRBJ1-1 | NA | TRBV5-1 | CASSLNAENTEAFF | TGCGCCAGCAGCTTGAACGCGGAGAACACTGAAGCTTTCTTT
few | TRBJ2-2 | TRBD2 | TRBV10-3 | CAISERLAGGGTGELFF | TGTGCCATCAGTGAGAGGCTAGCGGGAGGTGGCACCGGGGAGCTGTTTTTT
NA | TRBJ1-5 | NA | TRBV28 | CASGLVQGSGQPQHF | TGTGCCAGCGGATTGGTACAGGGCTCCGGTCAGCCCCAGCATTTT
NA | TRBJ1-5 | NA | TRBV18 | CASSPLRGNQPQHF | TGTGCCAGCTCACCACTCAGGGGCAATCAGCCCCAGCATTTT
NA | TRBJ1-5 | NA | TRBV6-5 | CASSYSTGLQPQHF | TGTGCCAGCAGTTACTCGACGGGTTTGCAGCCCCAGCATTTT
NA | TRBJ1-2 | NA | TRBV2 | CASSERRAGRAGYTF | TGTGCCAGCAGTGAACGACGGGCAGGGCGAGCGGGCTACACCTTC
NA | TRBJ2-7 | NA | TRBV7-6 | CASSFLEHEQYF | TGTGCCAGCAGCTTCCTCGAGCACGAGCAGTACTTC
NA | TRBJ1-1 | TRBD1 | TRBV13 | CASSSRQGVSGTEAFF | TGTGCCAGCAGCTCCAGACAGGGGGTTTCAGGCACTGAAGCTTTCTTT
NA | TRBJ2-5 | TRBD1 | TRBV5-1 | CASSLGTGRLETQYF | TGCGCCAGCAGCCTAGGGACAGGGAGGTTGGAGACCCAGTACTTC
NA | TRBJ2-3 | TRBD1 | TRBV7-8 | CASSLQGASVDTQYF | TGTGCCAGCAGCTTGCAGGGGGCAAGTGTAGATACGCAGTATTTT
NA | TRBJ1-1 | NA | TRBV10-3 | CAISESPGNTEAFF | TGTGCCATCAGTGAGTCTCCCGGGAACACTGAAGCTTTCTTT